The sequence of this TCR beta chain was determined in a study of regulatory T cells in long-lasting Graves disease. The time point is: newly diagnosed GD, antithyroid drugs for less than 3 months. The TCR library was prepared using RNA isolated from PBMCs. EDTA tubes held approximately 10 milliliters of peripheral blood from each patient. Investigators prepared the TCR beta libraries by applying iRepertoire HTBI primers and Arm-PCR of CDR3 regions. MiXCR was run by TCRdb on the multiplex PCR reads, yielding one entry per CDR3 protein. The data contain around 400,000 distinct CDR3 sequences, 15% to 17% of them singletons. Study results and caveats: Whereas new patients shared 1,000 or so public clonotypes, persistent patients shared more, at 2,500 to 3,500. Possibly, accuracy suffered from the small sample size.

V was pared by 6 bases and J by 0 bases, with 13 bases between. This CDR3 is 15 amino acids long. Germline lookup yields CDR1 SGHTS and CDR2 YDEGEE. This clonotype was picked up many times. Its specificity is not known. The sequence derives from a female donor with Graves disease. The chain joins TRBV5-8 to TRBJ2-1, with D possibly being TRBD2 (5 bases). The material was peripheral blood mononuclear cells (PBMCs), obtained at new diagnosis, from a patient treated with antithyroid drugs. The CDR3 loop is CASIRGESSYNEQFF. The DNA for the CDR3 is TGTGCCAGCATACGGGGAGAAAGCTCCTACAATGAGCAGTTCTTC.